These T cell receptor beta chains were read from a single sample in a study of T cells in Graves' hyperthyroidism and ophthalmopathy. MiXCR, applied by TCRdb to the multiplex PCR reads, yields one record per CDR3 protein. Of more than 500,000 distinct CDR3 sequences listed, 11% to 15% are singletons. Input material: blood. The receptors shown here come from a woman aged 35 to 49 with Graves' hyperthyroidism. CDR3s include the opening cysteine and the closing phenylalanine or tryptophan. The D gene is left open where the match is weak. Rows give clone size only sometimes, using once, few, many, or a class for an expanded clone.

TRBJ2-3 few TRBV6-2/TRBV6-3 . CASREVLASGTDTQYF TGTGCCAGCAGGGAGGTCCTAGCGAGTGGGACAGATACGCAGTATTTT
TRBJ1-2 few TRBV18 . CASSRGAEQNNNYGYTF TGTGCCAGCTCACGGGGAGCAGAACAAAATAATAACTATGGCTACACCTTC
TRBJ2-1 . TRBV5-6 . CASTPGRYNEQFF TGTGCCAGCACCCCGGGACGGTACAATGAGCAGTTCTTC
TRBJ2-2 many TRBV12-3/TRBV12-4 TRBD2 CASSPMGSGSGTGELFF TGTGCCAGCAGTCCCATGGGGAGCGGGAGTGGTACCGGGGAGCTGTTTTTT
TRBJ2-7 many TRBV20-1 . CSARDRVGVNEQYF TGCAGTGCTAGAGACCGAGTGGGAGTAAACGAGCAGTACTTC
TRBJ2-1 . TRBV20-1 TRBD2 CSARLAAKSSYNEQFF TGCAGTGCTAGACTAGCGGCTAAGAGCTCCTACAATGAGCAGTTCTTC
TRBJ2-1 many TRBV12-3/TRBV12-4 TRBD1 CASWDSSYNEQFF TGTGCCAGCTGGGACAGCTCCTACAATGAGCAGTTCTTC
TRBJ1-5 . TRBV25-1 . CASSAGGLEYSNQPRHF TGTGCCAGCAGTGCTGGGGGTTTGGAGTATAGCAATCAGCCCCGGCATTTT
TRBJ2-7 many TRBV3-1 . CASSQDLTETYEQYF TGTGCCAGCAGCCAAGATCTTACGGAAACCTACGAGCAGTACTTC
TRBJ1-3 . TRBV11-3 . CASSLDRQPGNTIYF TGTGCCAGCAGCTTAGATCGACAGCCTGGAAACACCATATATTTT